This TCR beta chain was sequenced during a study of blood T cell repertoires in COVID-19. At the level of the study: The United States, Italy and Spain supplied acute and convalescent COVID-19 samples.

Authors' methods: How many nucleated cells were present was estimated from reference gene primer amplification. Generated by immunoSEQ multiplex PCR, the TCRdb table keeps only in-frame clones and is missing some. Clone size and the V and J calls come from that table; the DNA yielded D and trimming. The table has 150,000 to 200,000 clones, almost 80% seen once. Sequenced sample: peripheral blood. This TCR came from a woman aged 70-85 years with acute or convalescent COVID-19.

The CDR3 bases are TGTGCCAGCACCCCGGGTGGGACTGAAGCTTTCTTT. It specifies CASTPGGTEAFF. V is TRBV6-5 and J is TRBJ1-1; D gene uncertain. V gave up 7 bases and J gave up 5 bases, with 11 bases separating them. This CDR3 contains 12 residues. Germline CDR1 and CDR2: MNHEY and SVGAGI.